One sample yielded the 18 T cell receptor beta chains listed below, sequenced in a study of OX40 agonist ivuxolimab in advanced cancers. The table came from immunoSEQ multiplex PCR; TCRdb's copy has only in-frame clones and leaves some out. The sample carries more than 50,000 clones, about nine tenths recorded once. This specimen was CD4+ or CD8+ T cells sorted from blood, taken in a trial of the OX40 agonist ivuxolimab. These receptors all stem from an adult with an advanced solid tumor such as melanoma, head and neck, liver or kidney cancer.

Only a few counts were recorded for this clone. CDR3 loop: CASSWGTGGRGQPQHF. As DNA, the CDR3 is TGTGCCAGCAGCTGGGGGACAGGGGGGCGCGGTCAGCCCCAGCATTTT. V is TRBV7-9 and J is TRBJ1-5; 11 bases map to TRBD1. Germline loops: CDR1 SEHNR, CDR2 FQNEAQ (reference sequence). With V trimmed by 4 bases and J by 6 bases, 8 bases remained unmatched. The CDR3 loop spans 16 amino acids.

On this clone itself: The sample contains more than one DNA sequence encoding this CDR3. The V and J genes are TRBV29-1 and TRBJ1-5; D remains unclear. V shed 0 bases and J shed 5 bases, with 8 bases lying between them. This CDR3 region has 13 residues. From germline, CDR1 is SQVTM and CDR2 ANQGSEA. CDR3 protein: CSVEEDRYQPQHF. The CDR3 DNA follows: TGCAGCGTTGAAGAGGATAGATATCAGCCCCAGCATTTT.

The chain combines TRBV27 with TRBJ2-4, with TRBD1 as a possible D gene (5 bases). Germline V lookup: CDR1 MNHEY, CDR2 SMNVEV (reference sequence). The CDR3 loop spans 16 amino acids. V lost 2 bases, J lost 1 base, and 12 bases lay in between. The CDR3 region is CASSLQGFSAKNIQYF. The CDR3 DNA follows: TGTGCCAGCAGTTTACAGGGTTTTTCGGCCAAAAACATTCAGTACTTC.

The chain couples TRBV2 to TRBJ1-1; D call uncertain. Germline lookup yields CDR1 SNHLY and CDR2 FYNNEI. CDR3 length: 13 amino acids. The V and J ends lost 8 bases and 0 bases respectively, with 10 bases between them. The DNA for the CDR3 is TGTGCCAGCGGGAGGGATATGAACACTGAAGCTTTCTTT. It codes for CASGRDMNTEAFF.

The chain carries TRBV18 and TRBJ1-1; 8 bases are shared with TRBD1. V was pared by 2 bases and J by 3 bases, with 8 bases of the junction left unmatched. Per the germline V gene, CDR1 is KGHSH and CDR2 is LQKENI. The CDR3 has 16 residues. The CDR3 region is CASSPTTGVFDTEAFF. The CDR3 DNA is TGTGCCAGCTCACCAACGACAGGGGTTTTCGACACTGAAGCTTTCTTT.

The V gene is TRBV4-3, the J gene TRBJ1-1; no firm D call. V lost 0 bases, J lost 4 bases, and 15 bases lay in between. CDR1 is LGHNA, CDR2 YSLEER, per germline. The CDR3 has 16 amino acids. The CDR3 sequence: CASSQDMGLRTTEAFF. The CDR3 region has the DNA TGCGCCAGCAGCCAAGATATGGGCCTCCGGACCACTGAAGCTTTCTTT.

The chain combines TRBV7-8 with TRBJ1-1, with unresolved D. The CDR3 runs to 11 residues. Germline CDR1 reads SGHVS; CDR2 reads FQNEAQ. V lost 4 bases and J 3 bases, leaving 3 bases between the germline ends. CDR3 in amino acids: CASSSYTEAFF. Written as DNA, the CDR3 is TGTGCCAGCAGCTCATACACTGAAGCTTTCTTT.

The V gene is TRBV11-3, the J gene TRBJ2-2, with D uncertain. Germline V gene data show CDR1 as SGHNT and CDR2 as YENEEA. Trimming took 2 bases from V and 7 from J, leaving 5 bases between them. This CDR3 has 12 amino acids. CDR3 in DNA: TGTGCCAGCAGCTTAAATTTCGGGGAGCTGTTTTTT. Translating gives CASSLNFGELFF.

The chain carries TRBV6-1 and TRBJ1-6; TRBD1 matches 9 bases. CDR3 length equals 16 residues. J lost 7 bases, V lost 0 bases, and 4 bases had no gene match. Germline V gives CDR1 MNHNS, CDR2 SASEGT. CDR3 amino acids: CASSEARTGANSPLHF. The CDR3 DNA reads TGTGCCAGCAGTGAAGCAAGGACAGGGGCCAATTCACCCCTCCACTTT.

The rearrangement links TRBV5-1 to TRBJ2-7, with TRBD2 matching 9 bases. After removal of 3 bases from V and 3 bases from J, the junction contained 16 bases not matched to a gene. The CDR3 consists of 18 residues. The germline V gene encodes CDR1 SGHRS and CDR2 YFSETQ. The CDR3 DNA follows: TGCGCCAGCAGCTCGGCGGTGATAGCGGGAGCCTCATTCTACGAGCAGTACTTC. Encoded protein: CASSSAVIAGASFYEQYF.

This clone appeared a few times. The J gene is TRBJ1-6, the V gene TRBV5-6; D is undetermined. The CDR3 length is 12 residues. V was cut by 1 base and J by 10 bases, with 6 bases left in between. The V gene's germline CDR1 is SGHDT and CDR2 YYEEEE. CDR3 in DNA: TGTGCCAGCAGCTTGCTGGGCTCACCCCTCCACTTT. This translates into CASSLLGSPLHF. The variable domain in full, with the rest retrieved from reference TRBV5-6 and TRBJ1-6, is DAGVTQSPTHLIKTRGQQVTLRCSPKSGHDTVSWYQQALGQGPQFIFQYYEEEERQRGNFPDRFSGHQFPNYSSELNVNALLLGDSALYLCASSLLGSPLHFGNGTRLTVT.

CDR3 in DNA: TGTGCCAGCAGCAACCGGCGCAGGCCCTACGAGCAGTACTTC. It is translated as CASSNRRRPYEQYF. The gene calls are TRBV14 and TRBJ2-7, with unresolved D. CDR1 and CDR2 from the germline V gene are SGHDN and FVKESK. The CDR3 covers 14 residues. V shed 5 bases and J shed 2 bases, with 13 bases lying between them.

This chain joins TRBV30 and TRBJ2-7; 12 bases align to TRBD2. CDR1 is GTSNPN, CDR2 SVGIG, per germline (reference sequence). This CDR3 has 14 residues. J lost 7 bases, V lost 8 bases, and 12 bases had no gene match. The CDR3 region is CAGNRLAGVREQYF. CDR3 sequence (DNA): TGTGCCGGAAACCGACTAGCGGGAGTCCGTGAGCAGTACTTC.

The CDR3 DNA reads TGTGCCAGCCAGCCGGGACAGGGGAGCGGTGTGGCCAAAAACATTCAGTACTTC. Translation gives CASQPGQGSGVAKNIQYF. The V call is TRBV5-4, the J call TRBJ2-4; 10 bases fit TRBD1. Germline CDR1 and CDR2: SGHNT and YYREEE (reference sequence). The trim removed 7 bases at V and 1 base at J, leaving 14 bases unmatched. The CDR3 runs to 18 residues.

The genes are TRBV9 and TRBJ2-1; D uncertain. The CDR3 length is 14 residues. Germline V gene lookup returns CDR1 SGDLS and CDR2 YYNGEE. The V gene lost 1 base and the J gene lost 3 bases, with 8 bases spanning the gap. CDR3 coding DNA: TGTGCCAGCAGCGTAAGGACGGACTACAATGAGCAGTTCTTC. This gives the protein CASSVRTDYNEQFF.

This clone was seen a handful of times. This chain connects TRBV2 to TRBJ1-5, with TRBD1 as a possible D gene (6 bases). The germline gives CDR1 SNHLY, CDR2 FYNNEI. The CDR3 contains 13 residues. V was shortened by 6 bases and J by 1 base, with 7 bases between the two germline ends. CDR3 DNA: TGTGCCAGCAGAGGACAGAGCAATCAGCCCCAGCATTTT. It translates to CASRGQSNQPQHF.

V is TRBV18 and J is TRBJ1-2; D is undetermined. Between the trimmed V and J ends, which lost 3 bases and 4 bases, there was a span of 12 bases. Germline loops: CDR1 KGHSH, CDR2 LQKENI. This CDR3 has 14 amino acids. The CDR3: CASSPRQDAYGYTF. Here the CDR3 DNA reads TGTGCCAGCTCACCCAGACAAGACGCCTATGGCTACACCTTC.

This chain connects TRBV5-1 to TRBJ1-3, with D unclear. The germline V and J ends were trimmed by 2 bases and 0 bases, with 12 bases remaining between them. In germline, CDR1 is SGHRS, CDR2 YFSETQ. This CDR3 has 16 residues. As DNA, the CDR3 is TGCGCCAGCAGCTTAATCGTGGGCTACTCTGGAAACACCATATATTTT. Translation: CASSLIVGYSGNTIYF.